This TCR beta chain was obtained from a study of T cell changes during pregnancy in multiple sclerosis. Trimming removed 4 bases from V and 6 bases from J; junction bases left unmatched: 12. CDR1 SEHNR and CDR2 FQNEAQ come from the germline V gene (reference sequence). This CDR3 has 16 amino acids. The table came from immunoSEQ multiplex PCR; TCRdb's copy has only in-frame clones and leaves some out. The sample holds over 30,000 clones; around nine tenths are singletons and the top ten take 0.55% to 0.7%. The sequences come from CD4+ T cells from peripheral blood mononuclear cells, collected in the second trimester of pregnancy. The chain recombines TRBV7-9 with TRBJ2-7; TRBD1 matches at 10 bases. The sequence came from a female donor in good health, enrolled as a control in a pregnancy study. The CDR3 sequence is CASSSQTGGASPEQYF. The CDR3 nucleotides read TGTGCCAGCAGCTCGCAGACAGGGGGCGCGAGCCCCGAGCAGTACTTC.